What follows are 16 T cell receptor beta chains derived from one specimen sequenced in a study of T cells in Graves' hyperthyroidism and ophthalmopathy. RNA transcripts provided the source from which TCR beta CDR3 regions were amplified. The primer set for the first-round RT-PCR of the TCR CDR3 was HTBI. TCRdb itself ran the multiplex PCR reads through MiXCR, one entry per CDR3 protein. Of approximately 610,000 distinct CDR3 sequences listed, over 15% were seen once; the top ten hold under 20%. Sequenced material: blood. Receptors were obtained from a woman in her late teens or twenties with Graves' hyperthyroidism.

The table lists this clonotype with a few counts. In this CDR3 the conserved last residue, phenylalanine or tryptophan, is missing, so a read error is likely. This sequence joins TRBV7-2 and TRBJ2-1; no definite D call. CDR1 is SGHTA and CDR2 is FQGNSA in the germline V gene. This CDR3 spans 16 amino acids. The V end lost 5 bases, the J end lost 2 bases, and 16 bases lay between the germline ends. CDR3 in DNA: TGTGCCAGCAGCCTTAGTCCCGACCCTACCTACAATGAGCAGTTCCTC. This codes for CASSLSPDPTYNEQFL.

This clonotype turned up a few times. The chain uses TRBV11-3 and TRBJ1-3; no clear D. Germline V CDR1 and CDR2: SGHNT, YENEEA. The ends were cut back, 4 bases at V and 2 bases at J, with 3 bases in the middle. This CDR3 is 12 amino acids long. The CDR3 sequence: CASSYTGNTIYF. The CDR3 DNA sequence: TGTGCCAGCAGCTATACTGGAAACACCATATATTTT.

This clonotype was found many times. V and J are TRBV5-1 and TRBJ2-7, with TRBD2 identical over 7 bases. The CDR3 spans 19 residues. V lost 1 base to trimming and J lost 6 bases; unmatched junction nucleotides: 22. Germline-derived CDR1 and CDR2 are SGHRS and YFSETQ. In nucleotides, the CDR3 is TGCGCCAGCAGCTTGAGGGCCCCAAACCGCCGACTAGCATGGGGCGAGCAGTACTTC. It codes for CASSLRAPNRRLAWGEQYF.

This clonotype showed up just a few times. The V gene is TRBV30, the J gene TRBJ1-2; TRBD1 is a possible D gene (5 bases). Germline V gene data show CDR1 as GTSNPN and CDR2 as SVGIG (reference sequence). Trimming pared 4 bases from V and 1 base from J, leaving 10 bases between. This CDR3 has 13 amino acids. The CDR3 region has the DNA TGTGCCTGGATGGCAGGGATTAACTATGGCTACACCTTC. It is translated as CAWMAGINYGYTF. The whole variable domain, remainder taken from reference TRBV30 and TRBJ1-2, is SQTIHQWPATLVQPVGSPLSLECTVEGTSNPNLYWYRQAAGRGLQLLFYSVGIGQISSEVPQNLSASRPQDRQFILSSKKLLLSDSGFYLCAWMAGINYGYTFGSGTRLTVV.

Comments on this clonotype: One end of the junction does not line up with germline, which may come from a read error. The chain couples TRBV12-3 or TRBV12-4 to TRBJ1-1, with 8 bases matching TRBD1. There are 10 residues in the CDR3. This CDR3 is CASSGQGPRF. The CDR3 nucleotides read TGTGCCAGCAGCGGACAGGGCCCACGCTTT.

This clonotype was found a few times. The DNA for the CDR3 is TGCGCCAGCAGTGAAAGTCGGGGGGTTCGACCCCTCCACTTT. It specifies CASSESRGVRPLHF. This chain links TRBV10-1 with TRBJ1-6; TRBD1 is a possible D gene (5 bases). Trimming removed 3 bases from V and 12 bases from J, with 15 bases in between. Germline CDR1 and CDR2: WNHNN and SYGVQD (reference sequence). The CDR3 length is 14 residues.

This clonotype was counted at least ten times. The rearrangement uses TRBV28 and TRBJ2-5, with 13 bases lining up with TRBD2. V was pared by 4 bases and J by 0 bases, with 5 bases of the junction left unmatched. This CDR3 comprises 17 residues. Germline V gene data show CDR1 as MDHEN and CDR2 as SYDVKM. The CDR3 DNA sequence: TGTGCCAGCAGTTCTCCGGGACTAGCGGGGTACCAAGAGACCCAGTACTTC. Protein product: CASSSPGLAGYQETQYF.

This clonotype was seen only a few times. The V and J genes are TRBV9 and TRBJ1-2, with D unresolved. Germline CDR1 and CDR2: SGDLS and YYNGEE. V was cut by 6 bases and J by 4 bases, with 13 bases left in between. The CDR3 length is 13 residues. The CDR3 sequence is CASTSGVFYGYTF. The CDR3 DNA follows: TGTGCCAGCACCTCTGGCGTGTTCTATGGCTACACCTTC. Drawing the rest from reference TRBV9 and TRBJ1-2, the complete variable domain is DSGVTQTPKHLITATGQRVTLRCSPRSGDLSVYWYQQSLDQGLQFLIQYYNGEERAKGNILERFSAQQFPDLHSELNLSSLELGDSALYFCASTSGVFYGYTFGSGTRLTVV.

V is TRBV27 and J is TRBJ2-1; TRBD2 aligns across 7 bases. This CDR3 is built from 16 residues. Germline V gene data show CDR1 as MNHEY and CDR2 as SMNVEV (reference sequence). Unmatched junction bases numbered 8, after V lost 2 bases and J lost 4 bases. The chain's CDR3 is CASSLEAGEEYNEQFF. CDR3 sequence (DNA): TGTGCCAGCAGTTTAGAGGCGGGGGAGGAATACAATGAGCAGTTCTTC.

This clonotype was seen a handful of times. The V and J genes are TRBV7-2 and TRBJ2-5, with D hard to call. Germline CDR1 is SGHTA and CDR2 is FQGNSA. The CDR3 is made up of 14 amino acids. Trimming pared 2 bases from V and 2 bases from J, leaving 9 bases between. The CDR3 DNA reads TGTGCCAGCAGCTTATTTGTCACACAAGAGACCCAGTACTTC. This codes for CASSLFVTQETQYF.

Concerning this clonotype: This clone may be a read error of a much larger clone one base away. This chain's CDR3 is CSASPPRWGTNTQYF. The CDR3 coding sequence is TGCAGTGCTAGCCCACCTAGATGGGGCACAAATACGCAGTATTTT. The chain has TRBV20-1 and TRBJ2-3; tentative D call: TRBD1 (5 bases). This CDR3 is built from 15 residues. Germline V CDR1 and CDR2: DFQATT, SNEGSKA (reference sequence).

The chain links TRBV4-1 to TRBJ1-1, with TRBD1 as a possible D gene (5 bases). With 2 bases removed from V and 4 bases from J, the gap between germline ends came to 11 bases. In germline, CDR1 is MGHRA, CDR2 YSYEKL. The CDR3 spans 14 residues. The DNA for the CDR3 is TGCGCCAGCAGCCAAACCCGGGGGGGCACTGAAGCTTTCTTT. This gives the protein CASSQTRGGTEAFF.

V and J are TRBV29-1 and TRBJ1-1; the match to TRBD1 covers 8 bases. After removal of 6 bases from V and 3 bases from J, the junction contained 15 bases not matched to a gene. This CDR3 region has 16 residues. The germline V gene has CDR1 SQVTM and CDR2 ANQGSEA. CDR3 protein: CSVRPGDRRSYTEAFF. CDR3 nucleotides: TGCAGCGTCCGCCCGGGGGACAGGCGATCTTACACTGAAGCTTTCTTT. The variable domain in full, with the rest retrieved from reference TRBV29-1 and TRBJ1-1, is SAVISQKPSRDICQRGTSLTIQCQVDSQVTMMFWYRQQPGQSLTLIATANQGSEATYESGFVIDKFPISRPNLTFSTLTVSNMSPEDSSIYLCSVRPGDRRSYTEAFFGQGTRLTVV.

This clonotype has just a few counts. The V gene is TRBV7-9, the J gene TRBJ2-6, with D possibly being TRBD2 (5 bases). Trimming removed 2 bases at V and 0 bases at J, with 8 bases between. The CDR3 has 16 residues. Germline V CDR1 and CDR2: SEHNR, FQNEAQ (reference sequence). CDR3 sequence reads: CASSLPGSSGANVLTF. The CDR3 coding sequence is TGTGCCAGCAGCTTACCGGGGTCCTCTGGGGCCAACGTCCTGACTTTC.

J is TRBJ2-7 and V is TRBV27; no definite D call. Between the trimmed V and J ends, which lost 8 bases and 0 bases, there was a span of 20 bases. Germline assignment: CDR1 MNHEY and CDR2 SMNVEV (reference sequence). The CDR3 runs 16 residues. The CDR3 DNA sequence: TGTGCCAGCGGCCGTTCCCCATCCCAGAGCTCCTACGAGCAGTACTTC. Protein sequence: CASGRSPSQSSYEQYF.

This clonotype was seen repeatedly, ten times or more. The chain joins TRBV7-9 to TRBJ2-7; D remains unclear. The length of the CDR3 is 15 residues. Trimming removed 1 base from V and 3 bases from J, with 13 bases in between. CDR1 is SEHNR and CDR2 is FQNEAQ in the germline V gene (reference sequence). In nucleotides, the CDR3 is TGTGCCAGCAGCTTAGTCCGAGCGATCCACTACGAGCAGTACTTC. Translation: CASSLVRAIHYEQYF.